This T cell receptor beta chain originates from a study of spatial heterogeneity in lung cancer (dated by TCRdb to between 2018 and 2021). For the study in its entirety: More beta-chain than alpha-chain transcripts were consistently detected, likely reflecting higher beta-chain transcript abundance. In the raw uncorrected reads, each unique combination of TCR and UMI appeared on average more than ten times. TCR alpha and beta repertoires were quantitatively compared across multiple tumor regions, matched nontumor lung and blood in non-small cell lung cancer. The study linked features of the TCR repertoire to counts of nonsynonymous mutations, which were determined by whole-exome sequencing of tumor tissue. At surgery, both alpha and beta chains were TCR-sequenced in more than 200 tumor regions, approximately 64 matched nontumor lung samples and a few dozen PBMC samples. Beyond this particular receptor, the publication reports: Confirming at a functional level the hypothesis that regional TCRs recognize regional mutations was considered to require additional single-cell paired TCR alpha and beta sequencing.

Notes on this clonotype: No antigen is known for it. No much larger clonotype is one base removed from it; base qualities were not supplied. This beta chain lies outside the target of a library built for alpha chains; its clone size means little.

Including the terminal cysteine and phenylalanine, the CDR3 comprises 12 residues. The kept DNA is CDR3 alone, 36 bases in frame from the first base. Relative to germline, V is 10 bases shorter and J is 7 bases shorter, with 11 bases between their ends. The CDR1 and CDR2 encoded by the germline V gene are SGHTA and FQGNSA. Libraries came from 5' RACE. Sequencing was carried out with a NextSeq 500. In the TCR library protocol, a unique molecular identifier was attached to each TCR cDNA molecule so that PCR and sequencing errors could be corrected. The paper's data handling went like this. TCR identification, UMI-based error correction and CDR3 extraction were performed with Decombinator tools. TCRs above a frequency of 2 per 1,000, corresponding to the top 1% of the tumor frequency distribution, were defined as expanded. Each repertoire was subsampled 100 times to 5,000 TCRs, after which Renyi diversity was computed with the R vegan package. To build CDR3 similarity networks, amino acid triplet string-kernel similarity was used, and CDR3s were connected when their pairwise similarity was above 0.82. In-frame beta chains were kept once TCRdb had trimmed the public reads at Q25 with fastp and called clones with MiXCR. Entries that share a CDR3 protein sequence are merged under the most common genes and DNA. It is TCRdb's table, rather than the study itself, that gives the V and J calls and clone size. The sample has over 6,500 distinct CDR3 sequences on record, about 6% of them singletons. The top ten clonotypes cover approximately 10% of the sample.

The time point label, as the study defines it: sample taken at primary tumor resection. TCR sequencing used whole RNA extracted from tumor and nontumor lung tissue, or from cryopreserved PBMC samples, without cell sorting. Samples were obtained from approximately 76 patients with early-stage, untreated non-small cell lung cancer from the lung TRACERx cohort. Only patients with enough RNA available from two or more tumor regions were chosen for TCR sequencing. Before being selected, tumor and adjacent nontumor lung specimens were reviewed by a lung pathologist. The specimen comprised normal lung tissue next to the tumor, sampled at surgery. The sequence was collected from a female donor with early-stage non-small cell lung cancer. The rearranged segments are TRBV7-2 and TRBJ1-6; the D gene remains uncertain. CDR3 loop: CAIIEGNSPLHF. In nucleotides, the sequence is TGTGCCATCATTGAGGGAAATTCACCCCTCCACTTT.